A selection of T cell receptor beta chains follows, all from one sample in a study of T cells in Graves' hyperthyroidism and ophthalmopathy. One entry per CDR3 protein results from TCRdb running MiXCR on the multiplex PCR reads. Of 550,000 to 650,000 distinct CDR3 sequences listed, about 15% are singletons. Sequenced: blood. All receptors derive from a woman aged 25 to 39 with Graves' hyperthyroidism that later progressed to Graves' ophthalmopathy. The CDR3 runs from the conserved cysteine through the conserved F or W. A D gene is named only where the DNA matches it firmly. Clone size, where shown, is once, few, many, or a class for clones that have expanded.

v_gene,abundance,j_gene,d_gene,CDR3aa,CDR3nt
TRBV6-1,-,TRBJ2-3,TRBD2,CASSLRAYGGGTQYF,TGTGCCAGCAGCCTCAGAGCTTACGGGGGGGGTACGCAGTATTTT
TRBV28,many,TRBJ2-3,TRBD2,CASSKLTSGSSDTQYF,TGTGCCAGCTCTAAGCTGACTAGCGGGAGCTCAGATACGCAGTATTTT
TRBV13,many,TRBJ1-4,-,CASSLTGWREKLFF,TGTGCCAGCAGCCTAACAGGGTGGCGGGAAAAACTGTTTTTT
TRBV19,many,TRBJ1-5,-,CASRTAPHLSSNQPQHF,TGTGCCAGCAGGACAGCACCCCACCTCTCAAGCAATCAGCCCCAGCATTTT
TRBV29-1,many,TRBJ2-7,TRBD1,CSVENDRGPVEQYF,TGCAGCGTTGAAAATGACAGGGGGCCAGTGGAGCAGTACTTC
TRBV4-1,many,TRBJ1-2,-,CASSPREPNYGYTF,TGCGCCAGCAGTCCGAGGGAGCCCAACTATGGCTACACCTTC
TRBV7-2,once,TRBJ2-7,TRBD2,CASSATSGSGFEQYF,TGTGCCAGCAGCGCAACTAGCGGGAGCGGGTTCGAGCAGTACTTC
TRBV30,few,TRBJ1-4,TRBD1,CAWSGDRTNEKLFF,TGTGCCTGGAGCGGGGACAGAACTAATGAAAAACTGTTTTTT
TRBV30,-,TRBJ1-1,-,CAWSQGQWNKAEAFF,TGTGCCTGGAGTCAAGGACAGTGGAACAAGGCTGAAGCTTTCTTT
TRBV2,few,TRBJ2-1,TRBD1,CASSRQGGQEQFF,TGTGCCAGCAGTCGACAGGGCGGTCAAGAGCAGTTCTTC
TRBV28,many,TRBJ2-7,-,CASSFRGGLWEQYF,TGTGCCAGCAGTTTTAGGGGGGGTTTGTGGGAGCAGTACTTC
TRBV7-3,-,TRBJ1-3,-,CASNSLPGNTIYF,TGTGCCAGCAACTCACTGCCTGGAAACACCATATATTTT
TRBV20-1,-,TRBJ2-1,TRBD2,CSAPSGRRSDEQFF,TGCAGTGCTCCCAGCGGGAGGAGGTCCGATGAGCAGTTCTTC
TRBV20-1,many,TRBJ2-1,-,CSANSYHRGNEQFF,TGCAGTGCTAACAGCTACCACAGAGGGAATGAGCAGTTCTTC
TRBV20-1,few,TRBJ2-5,-,CSAPPRSGPETQYF,TGCAGTGCTCCACCCAGATCCGGGCCGGAGACCCAGTACTTC
TRBV6-5,many,TRBJ1-4,-,CASSHSRGGNEKLFF,TGTGCCAGCAGCCACTCGAGGGGGGGTAATGAAAAACTGTTTTTT
TRBV2,many,TRBJ2-7,-,CASSELADSYEQYF,TGTGCCAGCAGTGAACTGGCCGATAGTTACGAGCAGTACTTC
TRBV5-1,many,TRBJ2-5,TRBD1,CASSLTGEETQYF,TGTGCCAGCAGTCTAACAGGGGAAGAGACCCAGTACTTC
TRBV2,many,TRBJ2-7,TRBD1,CASSEGWGTGGHEQYF,TGTGCCAGCAGTGAAGGGTGGGGGACAGGGGGCCACGAGCAGTACTTC
TRBV27,-,TRBJ1-6,-,CASRDAGSLHF,TGTGCCAGCAGGGATGCGGGGTCCCTCCACTTT
TRBV3-1,few,TRBJ2-7,-,CASSQDVGQGYEQYF,TGTGCCAGCAGCCAAGATGTCGGGCAGGGCTACGAGCAGTACTTC
TRBV6-1,few,TRBJ1-1,-,CASSTGPGGTEAFF,TGTGCCAGCAGTACGGGACCGGGGGGCACTGAAGCTTTCTTT
TRBV7-2,many,TRBJ2-5,-,CASSFGQNQETQYF,TGTGCCAGCAGCTTCGGACAGAACCAAGAGACCCAGTACTTC
TRBV2,many,TRBJ2-7,-,CASSVYYGTYEQYF,TGTGCCAGCAGTGTTTATTATGGGACCTACGAGCAGTACTTC
TRBV15,many,TRBJ2-7,-,CATSPAAGFYEQYF,TGTGCCACCAGCCCAGCCGCGGGCTTCTACGAGCAGTACTTC
TRBV29-1,few,TRBJ2-3,TRBD1,CSAIATGSTDTQYF,TGCAGCGCAATCGCGACAGGGAGCACAGATACGCAGTATTTT
TRBV29-1,-,TRBJ1-2,-,CSAEPQSSYGYTF,TGCAGCGCTGAACCCCAGTCATCCTATGGCTACACCTTC
TRBV7-3,-,TRBJ2-1,TRBD2,CASSRTSGISYNEQFF,TGTGCCAGCAGCCGGACTAGCGGGATCTCCTACAATGAGCAGTTCTTC
TRBV28,few,TRBJ2-1,-,CASTPKDRNEQFF,TGTGCCAGCACTCCCAAGGACAGAAATGAGCAGTTCTTC
TRBV5-1,few,TRBJ2-2,TRBD2,CASSPLAGEVPGELFF,TGCGCCAGCAGCCCACTAGCGGGAGAGGTTCCCGGGGAGCTGTTTTTT
TRBV11-2,many,TRBJ1-5,-,CASSLGGPPEPQHF,TGTGCCAGCAGCTTAGGGGGACCGCCTGAGCCCCAGCATTTT
TRBV12-3/TRBV12-4,many,TRBJ2-3,TRBD2,CASSPGTSGMTDTQYF,TGTGCCAGCAGTCCGGGGACTAGCGGGATGACAGATACGCAGTATTTT
TRBV7-2,many,TRBJ2-1,TRBD1,CASSFMDRNNEQFF,TGTGCCAGCAGCTTTATGGACAGGAACAATGAGCAGTTCTTC
TRBV6-1,many,TRBJ2-7,TRBD1,CASRYGTGSSYEQYF,TGTGCCAGCAGATATGGGACAGGGTCCTCCTACGAGCAGTACTTC
TRBV28,-,TRBJ2-5,-,CASSSPGGTGETQYF,TGTGCCAGCAGTTCCCCGGGAGGGACAGGAGAGACCCAGTACTTC
TRBV11-3,many,TRBJ1-2,-,CASSSGRIRFDGYTF,TGTGCCAGCAGCTCCGGACGGATTCGATTCGATGGCTACACCTTC
TRBV9,-,TRBJ2-2,-,CASSAGRAVTGGLFF,TGTGCCAGCAGCGCAGGACGGGCGGTCACCGGGGGGCTATTTTTT
TRBV15,many,TRBJ1-1,TRBD1,CATSPWTGRTEAFF,TGTGCCACCAGCCCCTGGACAGGGCGGACTGAAGCTTTCTTT
TRBV10-3,few,TRBJ2-1,TRBD2,CAIRARTSGSDNYNEQFF,TGTGCCATCAGAGCCCGGACTAGCGGGAGTGATAACTACAATGAGCAGTTCTTC
TRBV14,many,TRBJ2-5,-,CASSPRPPSSVQETQYF,TGTGCCAGCAGCCCCCGACCCCCTTCTAGCGTACAAGAGACCCAGTACTTC
TRBV24-1,many,TRBJ2-3,-,CATRGPLGAEDTQYF,TGTGCCACCCGAGGGCCTTTAGGGGCCGAAGATACGCAGTATTTT
TRBV12-3/TRBV12-4,few,TRBJ2-2,-,CASSGTRTVNTGELFF,TGTGCCAGCAGCGGGACTCGCACTGTAAACACCGGGGAGCTGTTTTTT
TRBV10-3,-,TRBJ2-2,-,CAIREAQGGTGELFF,TGTGCCATCAGGGAGGCCCAGGGGGGAACCGGGGAGCTGTTTTTT
TRBV4-1,-,TRBJ2-2,-,CASSQGVGINTGELFF,TGCGCCAGCAGCCAAGGGGTCGGGATCAACACCGGGGAGCTGTTTTTT
TRBV12-3/TRBV12-4,many,TRBJ2-7,-,CASSLGINEQYF,TGTGCCAGCAGTTTAGGGATCAACGAGCAGTACTTC
TRBV11-3,few,TRBJ2-7,-,CASSLEGPGTLSSYEQYF,TGTGCCAGCAGCTTGGAGGGCCCTGGGACTCTGAGCTCCTACGAGCAGTACTTC
TRBV28,many,TRBJ2-2,-,CASSLFEGTNTGELFF,TGTGCCAGCAGTTTATTTGAGGGAACGAACACCGGGGAGCTGTTTTTT
TRBV24-1,-,TRBJ2-5,-,CATSELYQETQYF,TGTGCCACCAGTGAGTTGTACCAAGAGACCCAGTACTTC